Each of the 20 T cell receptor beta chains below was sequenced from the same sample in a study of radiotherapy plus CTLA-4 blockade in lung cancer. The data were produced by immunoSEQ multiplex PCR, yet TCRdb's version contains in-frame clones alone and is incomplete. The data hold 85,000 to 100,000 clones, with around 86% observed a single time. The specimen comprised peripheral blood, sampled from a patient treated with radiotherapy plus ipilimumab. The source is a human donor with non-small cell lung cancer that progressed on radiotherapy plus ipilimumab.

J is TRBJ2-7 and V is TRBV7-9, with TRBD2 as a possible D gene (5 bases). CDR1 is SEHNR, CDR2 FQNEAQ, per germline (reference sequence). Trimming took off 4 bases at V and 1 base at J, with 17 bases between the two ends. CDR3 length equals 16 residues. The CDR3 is CASSSNEGSQSYEQYF. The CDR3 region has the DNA TGTGCCAGCAGCTCTAATGAGGGCTCCCAATCCTACGAGCAGTACTTC.

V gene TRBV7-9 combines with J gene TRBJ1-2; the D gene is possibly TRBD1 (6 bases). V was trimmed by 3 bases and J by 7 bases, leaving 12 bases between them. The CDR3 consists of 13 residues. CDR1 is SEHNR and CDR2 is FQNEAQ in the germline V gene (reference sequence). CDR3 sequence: CASSFGGQGGYTF. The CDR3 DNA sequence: TGTGCCAGCAGCTTCGGGGGACAAGGTGGCTACACCTTC. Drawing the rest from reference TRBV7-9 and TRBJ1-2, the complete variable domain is DTGVSQNPRHKITKRGQNVTFRCDPISEHNRLYWYRQTLGQGPEFLTYFQNEAQLEKSRLLSDRFSAERPKGSFSTLEIQRTEQGDSAMYLCASSFGGQGGYTFGSGTRLTVV.

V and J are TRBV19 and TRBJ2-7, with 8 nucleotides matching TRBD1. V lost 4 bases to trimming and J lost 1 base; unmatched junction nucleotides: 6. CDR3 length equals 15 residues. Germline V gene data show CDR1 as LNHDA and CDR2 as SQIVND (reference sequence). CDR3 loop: CASSTGQGNSYEQYF. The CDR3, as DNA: TGTGCCAGTAGTACCGGACAGGGCAATTCCTACGAGCAGTACTTC. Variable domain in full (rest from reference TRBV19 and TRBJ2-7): DGGITQSPKYLFRKEGQNVTLSCEQNLNHDAMYWYRQDPGQGLRLIYYSQIVNDFQKGDIAEGYSVSREKKESFPLTVTSAQKNPTAFYLCASSTGQGNSYEQYFGPGTRLTVT.

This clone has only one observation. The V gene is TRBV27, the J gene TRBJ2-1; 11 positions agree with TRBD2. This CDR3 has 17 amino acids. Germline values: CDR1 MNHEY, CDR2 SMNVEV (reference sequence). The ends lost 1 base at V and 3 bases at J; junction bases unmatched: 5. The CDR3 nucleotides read TGTGCCAGCAGTTTATATAGCGGGGGGGCCCACTACAATGAGCAGTTCTTC. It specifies CASSLYSGGAHYNEQFF.

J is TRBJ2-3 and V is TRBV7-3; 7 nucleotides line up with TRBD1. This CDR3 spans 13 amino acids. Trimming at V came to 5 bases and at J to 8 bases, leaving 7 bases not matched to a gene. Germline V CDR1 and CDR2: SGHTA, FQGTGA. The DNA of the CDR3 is TGTGCCAGCAGCCCTATCGGACAGGCTACGCAGTATTTT. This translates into CASSPIGQATQYF.

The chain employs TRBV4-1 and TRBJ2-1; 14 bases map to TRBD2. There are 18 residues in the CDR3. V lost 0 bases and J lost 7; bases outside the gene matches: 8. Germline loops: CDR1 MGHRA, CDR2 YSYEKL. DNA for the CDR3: TGCGCCAGCAGCCAAGACGCCGGGACTAGCGGGAGAGGGAATGAGCAGTTCTTC. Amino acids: CASSQDAGTSGRGNEQFF.

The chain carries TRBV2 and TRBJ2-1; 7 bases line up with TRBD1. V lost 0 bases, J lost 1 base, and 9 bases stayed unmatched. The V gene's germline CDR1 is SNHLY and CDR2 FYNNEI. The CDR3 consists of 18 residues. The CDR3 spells CASSEALQGDVSYNEQFF. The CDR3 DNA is TGTGCCAGCAGTGAAGCGCTTCAGGGGGACGTGTCCTACAATGAGCAGTTCTTC.

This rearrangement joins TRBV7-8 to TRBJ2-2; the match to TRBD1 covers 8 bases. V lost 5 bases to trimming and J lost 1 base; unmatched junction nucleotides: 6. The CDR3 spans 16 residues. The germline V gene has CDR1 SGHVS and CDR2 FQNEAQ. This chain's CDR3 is CASSKRGTGNTGELFF. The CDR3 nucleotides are TGTGCCAGCAGCAAGAGGGGGACAGGGAACACCGGGGAGCTGTTTTTT.

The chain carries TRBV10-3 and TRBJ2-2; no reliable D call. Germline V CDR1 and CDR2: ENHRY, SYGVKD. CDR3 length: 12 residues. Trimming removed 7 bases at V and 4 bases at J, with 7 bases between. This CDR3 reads CAIIGITGELFF. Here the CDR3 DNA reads TGTGCCATCATAGGCATCACCGGGGAGCTGTTTTTT.

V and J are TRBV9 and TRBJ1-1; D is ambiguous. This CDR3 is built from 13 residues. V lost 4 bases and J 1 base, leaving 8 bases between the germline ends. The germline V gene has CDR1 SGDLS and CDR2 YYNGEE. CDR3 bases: TGTGCCAGCAGCCTTAACAGGAACACTGAAGCTTTCTTT. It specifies CASSLNRNTEAFF.

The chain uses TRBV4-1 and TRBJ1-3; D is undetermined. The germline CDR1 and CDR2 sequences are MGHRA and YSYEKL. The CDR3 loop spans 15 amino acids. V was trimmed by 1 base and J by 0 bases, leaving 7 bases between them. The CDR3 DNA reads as TGCGCCAGCAGCCAAGGTGGGCTCTCTGGAAACACCATATATTTT. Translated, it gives CASSQGGLSGNTIYF.

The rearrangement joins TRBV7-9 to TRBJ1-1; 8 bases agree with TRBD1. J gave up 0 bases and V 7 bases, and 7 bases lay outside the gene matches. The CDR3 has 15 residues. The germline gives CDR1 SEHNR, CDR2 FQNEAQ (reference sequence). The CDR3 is CASTTSGQVNTEAFF. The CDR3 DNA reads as TGTGCCAGCACCACCTCGGGACAGGTGAACACTGAAGCTTTCTTT.

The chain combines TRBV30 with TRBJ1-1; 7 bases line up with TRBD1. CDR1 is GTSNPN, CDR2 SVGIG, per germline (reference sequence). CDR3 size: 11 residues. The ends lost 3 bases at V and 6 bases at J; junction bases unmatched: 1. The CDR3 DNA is TGTGCCTGGAGGACAGGGTCTGAAGCTTTCTTT. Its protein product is CAWRTGSEAFF.

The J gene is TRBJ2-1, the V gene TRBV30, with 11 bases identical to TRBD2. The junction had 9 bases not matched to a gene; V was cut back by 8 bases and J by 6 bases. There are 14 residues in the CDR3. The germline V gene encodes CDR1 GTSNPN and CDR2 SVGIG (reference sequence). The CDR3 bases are TGTGCCCGCTCCGGGACTAGCGGTCTCAATGAGCAGTTCTTC. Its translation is CARSGTSGLNEQFF.

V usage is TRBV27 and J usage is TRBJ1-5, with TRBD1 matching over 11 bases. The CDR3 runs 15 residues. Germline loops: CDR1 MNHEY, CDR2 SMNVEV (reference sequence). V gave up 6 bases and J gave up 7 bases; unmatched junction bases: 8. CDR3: CASRSGTGGRQPQHF. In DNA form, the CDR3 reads TGTGCCAGCAGGAGCGGGACAGGGGGGCGCCAGCCCCAGCATTTT.

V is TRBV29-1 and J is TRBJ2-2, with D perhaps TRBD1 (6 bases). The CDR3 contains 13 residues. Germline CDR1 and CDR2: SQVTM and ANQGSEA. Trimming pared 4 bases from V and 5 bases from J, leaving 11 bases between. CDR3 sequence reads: CSVAQGSTGELFF. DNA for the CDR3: TGCAGCGTTGCCCAGGGGTCGACCGGGGAGCTGTTTTTT.

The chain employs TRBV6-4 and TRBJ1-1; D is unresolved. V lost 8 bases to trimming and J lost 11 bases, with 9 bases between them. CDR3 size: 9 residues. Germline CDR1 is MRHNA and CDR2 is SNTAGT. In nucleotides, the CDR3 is TGTGCCAGCGGCTACTCGGCTTTCTTT. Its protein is CASGYSAFF.

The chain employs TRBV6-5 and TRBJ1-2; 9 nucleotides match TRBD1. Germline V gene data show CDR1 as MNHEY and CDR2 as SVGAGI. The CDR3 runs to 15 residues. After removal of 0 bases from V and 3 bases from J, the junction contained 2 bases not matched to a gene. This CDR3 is CASSYSGQGDYGYTF. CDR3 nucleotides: TGTGCCAGCAGTTACTCGGGACAGGGAGACTATGGCTACACCTTC.

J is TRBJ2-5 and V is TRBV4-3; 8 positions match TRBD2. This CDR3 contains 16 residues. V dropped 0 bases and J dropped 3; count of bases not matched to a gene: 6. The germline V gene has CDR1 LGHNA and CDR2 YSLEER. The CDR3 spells CASSQDWLAGKETQYF. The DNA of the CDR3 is TGCGCCAGCAGCCAAGATTGGCTAGCGGGTAAAGAGACCCAGTACTTC.

The DNA for the CDR3 is TGTGCCAGCAGATTCACTAGCGGGGGCATGAACGAGCAGTACTTC. It encodes CASRFTSGGMNEQYF. The V gene is TRBV4-2, the J gene TRBJ2-7, with 11 nucleotides matching TRBD2. V shed 6 bases, J shed 5 bases, and the junction held 9 bases outside the gene matches. The germline V gene has CDR1 LGHNA and CDR2 YNFKEQ. This CDR3 is built from 15 residues.